What follows describes a single TCR beta chain. The antigen remains undetermined. This entry is derived from a study of blood T cells in healthy people across ages. Overall study results and limits: From one million sequenced T cells, diversity estimates were lower bounds.

Using a J-beta primer mix together with a sample-barcoded 5' primer, a second PCR was run for about 6 to 12 cycles. MiXCR, run by TCRdb on the 5' RACE reads, gives a single entry per CDR3 protein. The sample records some 930,000 distinct CDR3 sequences, about 29% being singletons. The CDR3 length is 15 residues. CDR1 MGHRA and CDR2 YSYEKL come from the germline V gene. Trimming cost V 2 bases and J 1 base; bases outside gene matches: 4. This sample also belongs to another study, concerning T cells of mothers and their children. That study reports: Per 15 ul, 1.5 ug of RNA was used, with all extracted RNA going into cDNA synthesis. When the second PCR was run, its M1S primer added sample barcodes and 2-4 random nucleotides.

The gene calls are TRBV4-1 and TRBJ1-1; 7 bases agree with TRBD1. The TCR comes from a woman aged 40 to 55 in good health. Sequences were obtained from blood. The CDR3 protein is CASSQRDRTNTEAFF. For the CDR3, the DNA is TGCGCCAGCAGCCAAAGGGACAGAACGAACACTGAAGCTTTCTTT.